One sample yielded the 16 T cell receptor beta chains listed below, sequenced in a study of beta chain features in type 1 diabetes. Sequencing targeted expressed TCRB transcripts, as all isolated RNA had been reverse transcribed. The repertoire was sequenced with immunoSEQ multiplex PCR; TCRdb's copy has only in-frame clones and lacks some. Counted here are fewer than 900,000 clones, about a sixth occurring once; the ten biggest clones make up roughly 0.025%. Sequences were obtained from naive CD4+ T cells from blood. These receptor sequences come from a young woman in good health.

This chain links TRBV7-6 with TRBJ2-7, with 8 bases identical to TRBD2. Losses at the gene ends were 1 base for V and 2 bases for J; bases not matched to a gene: 16. This CDR3 has 19 residues. In germline, CDR1 is SGHVS, CDR2 FNYEAQ. The CDR3 reads CASSLVLPASGSSTYEQYF. Written as DNA, the CDR3 is TGTGCCAGCAGCTTAGTTCTTCCAGCGAGCGGGAGTTCTACCTACGAGCAGTACTTC.

The J gene is TRBJ2-3, the V gene TRBV19; D is possibly TRBD2 (5 bases). Trimming left V 3 bases short and J 6 bases short, with 13 bases between. The CDR3 runs to 14 residues. In germline, CDR1 is LNHDA, CDR2 SQIVND (reference sequence). The CDR3 spells CASSIGGLGDTQYF. DNA of the CDR3: TGTGCCAGTAGTATCGGCGGACTTGGGGATACGCAGTATTTT. The full variable domain, completed using reference TRBV19 and TRBJ2-3, is DGGITQSPKYLFRKEGQNVTLSCEQNLNHDAMYWYRQDPGQGLRLIYYSQIVNDFQKGDIAEGYSVSREKKESFPLTVTSAQKNPTAFYLCASSIGGLGDTQYFGPGTRLTVL.

The chain uses TRBV6-5 and TRBJ1-2; no reliable D call. The V gene lost 6 bases and the J gene lost 1 base, with 9 bases spanning the gap. This CDR3 comprises 13 residues. CDR1 and CDR2 (germline): MNHEY, SVGAGI. CDR3 loop: CASSVPRNYGYTF. The CDR3, as DNA: TGTGCCAGCAGCGTACCACGTAACTATGGCTACACCTTC.

This clone was counted between two and nine times. In DNA, the CDR3 is TGTGCCAGCAGCACCTCTAGCGGCAATGAGCAGTTCTTC. Translation: CASSTSSGNEQFF. The V and J genes are TRBV11-2 and TRBJ2-1; TRBD2 matches 7 bases. This CDR3 contains 13 residues. Looked up from germline, CDR1 is SGHAT and CDR2 is FQNNGV. J lost 6 bases, V lost 5 bases, and 4 bases had no gene match. Combining the CDR3 with reference TRBV11-2 and TRBJ2-1 gives the whole variable domain EAGVAQSPRYKIIEKRQSVAFWCNPISGHATLYWYQQILGQGPKLLIQFQNNGVVDDSQLPKDRFSAERLKGVDSTLKIQPAKLEDSAVYLCASSTSSGNEQFFGPGTRLTVL.

The gene calls are TRBV6-6 and TRBJ1-1; D unresolved. The V and J ends lost 7 bases and 0 bases respectively, with 3 bases between them. Germline V gene data show CDR1 as MNHNY and CDR2 as SVGAGI (reference sequence). The CDR3 is 11 residues long. The CDR3 reads CASKLNTEAFF. The CDR3 DNA follows: TGTGCCAGCAAACTGAACACTGAAGCTTTCTTT.

The chain couples TRBV11-1 to TRBJ2-7; TRBD1 is a possible D gene (6 bases). There are 14 residues in the CDR3. Between the trimmed V and J ends, which lost 3 bases and 5 bases, there was a span of 14 bases. Germline-derived CDR1 and CDR2 are SGHAT and FQDESV (reference sequence). Here the CDR3 DNA reads TGTGCCAGCAGCTTCGGTCAGGGGTGGGACGAGCAGTACTTC. It codes for CASSFGQGWDEQYF. Complete variable domain (other parts from reference TRBV11-1 and TRBJ2-7): EAEVAQSPRYKITEKSQAVAFWCDPISGHATLYWYRQILGQGPELLVQFQDESVVDDSQLPKDRFSAERLKGVDSTLKIQPAELGDSAMYLCASSFGQGWDEQYFGPGTRLTVT.

The DNA of the CDR3 is TGTGCCAGTATCTCCCCCAGCACAGATACGCAGTATTTT. This encodes CASISPSTDTQYF. V and J are TRBV28 and TRBJ2-3; D ambiguous. Trimming left V 9 bases short and J 0 bases short, with 10 bases between. CDR1 and CDR2 from the germline V gene are MDHEN and SYDVKM. This CDR3 comprises 13 residues.

This chain joins TRBV6-5 and TRBJ1-2; a weak D match, TRBD1 (5 bases). CDR1 is MNHEY, CDR2 SVGAGI, per germline. The CDR3 totals 13 residues. Trimming stripped 5 bases from V and 5 bases from J, with 12 bases between. CDR3 nucleotide sequence: TGTGCCAGCAGTCGACAGAACAATTATGGCTACACCTTC. Translation: CASSRQNNYGYTF.

With regard to this clone: Additional DNA sequences in this sample encode the identical CDR3. This CDR3 is CASSSGTDTDTQYF. The CDR3 nucleotides are TGCGCCAGCAGCTCCGGGACGGACACAGATACGCAGTATTTT. This sequence joins TRBV5-1 and TRBJ2-3, with D possibly being TRBD1 or TRBD2 (5 bases each). Trimming removed 3 bases from V and 2 bases from J, with 10 bases in between. There are 14 residues in the CDR3. Germline V gene lookup returns CDR1 SGHRS and CDR2 YFSETQ.

V usage is TRBV27 and J usage is TRBJ2-5; 15 bases align to TRBD2. The CDR3 is 18 residues long. Germline assignment: CDR1 MNHEY and CDR2 SMNVEV (reference sequence). V lost 6 bases to trimming and J lost 1 base; unmatched junction nucleotides: 9. CDR3 DNA sequence: TGTGCCAGCAGCCGCAGGACTAGCGGGAGGGCCGGCCAAGAGACCCAGTACTTC. Its protein product is CASSRRTSGRAGQETQYF.

The chain is built from TRBV5-4 and TRBJ2-2; tentative D call: TRBD1 (6 bases). The CDR3 is 15 residues long. Deletions cut 3 bases from V and 1 base from J, with 10 bases between. From germline, CDR1 is SGHNT and CDR2 YYREEE (reference sequence). Written as DNA, the CDR3 is TGTGCCAGCAGCTGGGGGACATTGAACACCGGGGAGCTGTTTTTT. Protein sequence: CASSWGTLNTGELFF.

This clone was counted a few times. The chain is built from TRBV19 and TRBJ2-6; D not resolved. Germline CDR1 and CDR2: LNHDA and SQIVND (reference sequence). The V end was cut by 4 bases, the J end by 0 bases, with 7 bases between. This CDR3 has 15 residues. The CDR3 nucleotides are TGTGCCAGTAGTACAGGCTACTCTGGGGCCAACGTCCTGACTTTC. It specifies CASSTGYSGANVLTF.

The chain employs TRBV11-2 and TRBJ2-2; D gene ambiguous. V gave up 5 bases and J gave up 1 base, with 8 bases separating them. In germline, CDR1 is SGHAT, CDR2 FQNNGV. This CDR3 spans 14 amino acids. This CDR3 is CASSGYRNTGELFF. CDR3 bases: TGTGCCAGCAGCGGATACAGGAACACCGGGGAGCTGTTTTTT.

This clone was counted only a few times. CDR3 nucleotides: TGTGCCAGCAGCTTAGCGCCGGGGGCAGAGACCCAGTACTTC. Encoded protein: CASSLAPGAETQYF. V gene TRBV7-2 combines with J gene TRBJ2-5; D tentatively reads TRBD1 or TRBD2 (6 bases each). Germline V gene data show CDR1 as SGHTA and CDR2 as FQGNSA. This CDR3 is 14 amino acids long. Trimming pared 0 bases from V and 4 bases from J, leaving 9 bases between.

The V call is TRBV9, the J call TRBJ2-7; 8 nucleotides align to TRBD1. This CDR3 spans 17 amino acids. The germline V gene has CDR1 SGDLS and CDR2 YYNGEE. With V trimmed by 4 bases and J by 0 bases, 12 bases remained unmatched. The CDR3 nucleotides are TGTGCCAGCAGCCCTAGCCTGGGACAGGAGAGCTCCTACGAGCAGTACTTC. Amino acid sequence: CASSPSLGQESSYEQYF.

The chain is built from TRBV10-3 and TRBJ2-3; 8 positions match TRBD2. With 0 bases clipped from V and 2 bases from J, the junction kept 13 bases outside the gene matches. From germline, CDR1 is ENHRY and CDR2 SYGVKD. The CDR3 consists of 19 residues. CDR3 loop: CAISESFGALAGLTDTQYF. Written as DNA, the CDR3 is TGTGCCATCAGTGAGTCTTTCGGGGCTCTAGCGGGCCTCACAGATACGCAGTATTTT.